A single sample gave rise to the 32 T cell receptor beta chains below, sequenced in a study of CD8 T cells in Susac syndrome (dated by TCRdb to between 2017 and 2020). Library preparation used the immunoSEQ multiplex PCR assay. RNA was extracted with the RNeasy kit and about 0.5 to 1 ug was reverse transcribed using random hexamers. TCRdb cleaned the public reads at Q25 with fastp, built clones with MiXCR and kept in-frame beta chains. For every CDR3 protein sequence, its rows merge into one entry that carries the most common genes and DNA. The sample data list roughly 250,000 distinct CDR3 sequences, and 90% to 97% of these were observed just once. The top ten constitute 0.1% of the sample. The sequenced material came from CD4+ T cells from PBMCs. The receptors come from a human donor with Susac syndrome.

This rearrangement joins TRBV30 to TRBJ2-7, with D perhaps assigned TRBD1 or TRBD2 (5 bases each). This CDR3 region has 15 residues. The germline V gene encodes CDR1 GTSNPN and CDR2 SVGIG (reference sequence). The ends were cut back, 2 bases at V and 5 bases at J, with 19 bases in the middle. The CDR3, as DNA: TGTGCCTGGAGTCTTTATTTCCCTGGGGACCACGAGCAGTACTTC. It translates to CAWSLYFPGDHEQYF.

This chain links TRBV15 with TRBJ2-3; 11 positions match TRBD2. Looked up from germline, CDR1 is LNHNV and CDR2 is YYDKDF (reference sequence). J was trimmed by 0 bases and V by 1 base; bases with no gene match: 6. The CDR3 length is 18 residues. This CDR3 is CATSRGTRLAGSTDTQYF. The CDR3 DNA sequence: TGTGCCACCAGCAGAGGAACAAGACTAGCGGGGAGCACAGATACGCAGTATTTT.

The chain employs TRBV7-9 and TRBJ1-2; 7 positions agree with TRBD1. The CDR3 length is 11 residues. Germline loops: CDR1 SEHNR, CDR2 FQNEAQ (reference sequence). Trimming removed 5 bases from V and 9 bases from J; junction bases left unmatched: 3. The CDR3 bases are TGTGCCAGCAGCCGACAGGGAAGCTACACCTTC. It is translated as CASSRQGSYTF.

V is TRBV29-1 and J is TRBJ2-2; D unclear. Trimming pared 8 bases from V and 6 bases from J, leaving 19 bases between. CDR1 SQVTM and CDR2 ANQGSEA come from the germline V gene. This CDR3 contains 14 residues. DNA of the CDR3: TGCAGCCTACGGAGTGGCCGGGCCGCCGGGGAGCTGTTTTTT. It encodes CSLRSGRAAGELFF.

This chain uses TRBV28 with TRBJ2-2, with TRBD1 as a possible D gene (6 bases). The CDR3 extends over 12 amino acids. Trimming stripped 6 bases from V and 6 bases from J, with 8 bases between. CDR1 and CDR2 (germline): MDHEN, SYDVKM. The CDR3 protein is CASRYRAGELFF. In DNA form, the CDR3 reads TGTGCCAGCAGATACAGGGCCGGGGAGCTGTTTTTT.

The rearrangement joins TRBV14 to TRBJ1-3; weak D call: TRBD1 (5 bases). Germline V gene sequence: CDR1 SGHDN, CDR2 FVKESK. This CDR3 spans 16 amino acids. V lost 0 bases, J lost 9 bases, and 18 bases lay in between. CDR3: CASSQEDSVGAVTIYF. CDR3 coding DNA: TGTGCCAGCAGCCAAGAGGACTCGGTCGGGGCGGTCACCATATATTTT.

This clonotype was observed once. The V call is TRBV30, the J call TRBJ2-7; TRBD1 matches at 9 bases. Germline V gene data show CDR1 as GTSNPN and CDR2 as SVGIG (reference sequence). V lost 5 bases, J lost 2 bases, and 10 bases stayed unmatched. This CDR3 contains 15 residues. The CDR3 loop is CAWGPGQGKTYEQYF. The DNA for the CDR3 is TGTGCCTGGGGGCCGGGACAGGGTAAAACCTACGAGCAGTACTTC.

The chain has TRBV20-1 and TRBJ2-1, with 10 nucleotides matching TRBD2. The CDR3 runs to 15 residues. The junction had 7 bases not matched to a gene; V was cut back by 0 bases and J by 8 bases. CDR1 DFQATT and CDR2 SNEGSKA come from the germline V gene (reference sequence). CDR3 loop: CSARDVASGSYEQFF. The CDR3 coding sequence is TGCAGTGCTAGAGATGTCGCTAGCGGGAGCTATGAGCAGTTCTTC.

The V and J genes are TRBV7-9 and TRBJ2-1, with a tentative D call TRBD2 (5 bases). Trimming pared 4 bases from V and 8 bases from J, leaving 18 bases between. Germline V gene data show CDR1 as SEHNR and CDR2 as FQNEAQ (reference sequence). There are 15 residues in the CDR3. The CDR3 loop is CASSSSRLLLDEQFF. The CDR3 DNA reads as TGTGCCAGCAGCTCTAGCCGCCTCCTGCTGGATGAGCAGTTCTTC.

The chain employs TRBV9 and TRBJ2-3, with D perhaps assigned TRBD1 or TRBD2 (5 bases each). V lost 2 bases and J lost 7, with 17 bases in between. The CDR3 loop spans 15 amino acids. Germline V gene sequence: CDR1 SGDLS, CDR2 YYNGEE. CDR3 in DNA: TGTGCCAGCAGCGTTGACGGATACGGGGCATATACGCAGTATTTT. It yields the protein CASSVDGYGAYTQYF.

This rearrangement joins TRBV6-4 to TRBJ2-2; tentative D call: TRBD2 (5 bases). The V end was cut by 6 bases, the J end by 1 base, with 12 bases between. The V gene's germline CDR1 is MRHNA and CDR2 SNTAGT. This CDR3 is built from 15 residues. DNA for the CDR3: TGTGCCAGCAGCCCCGCGACTAAGAACACCGGGGAGCTGTTTTTT. Translation gives CASSPATKNTGELFF.

The chain couples TRBV29-1 to TRBJ2-7; 7 nucleotides match TRBD1. Germline V gives CDR1 SQVTM, CDR2 ANQGSEA. Trimming cost V 8 bases and J 6 bases; bases outside gene matches: 13. This CDR3 region has 13 residues. This chain's CDR3 is CSSRQGLLSEQYF. The CDR3 bases are TGCAGCTCGAGACAGGGTCTCCTCTCCGAGCAGTACTTC.

This chain joins TRBV4-1 and TRBJ1-2; 7 nucleotides line up with TRBD1. Germline CDR1 reads MGHRA; CDR2 reads YSYEKL. CDR3 length: 14 residues. After removal of 4 bases from V and 4 bases from J, the junction contained 6 bases not matched to a gene. The DNA of the CDR3 is TGCGCCAGCAGCCCCGGGAGGGACAGCTATGGCTACACCTTC. Translating it yields CASSPGRDSYGYTF.

The chain has TRBV5-1 and TRBJ1-1, with 7 nucleotides matching TRBD1. J was trimmed by 11 bases and V by 2 bases; bases with no gene match: 12. Germline V gives CDR1 SGHRS, CDR2 YFSETQ. The CDR3 covers 14 residues. CDR3 amino acids: CASSFGSDRNSAFF. The CDR3 DNA sequence: TGCGCCAGCAGCTTCGGGTCGGACAGGAATTCGGCTTTCTTT.

The V and J genes are TRBV20-1 and TRBJ1-1; TRBD1 might be the D (6 bases). V lost 6 bases and J 3 bases, leaving 17 bases between the germline ends. CDR1 is DFQATT, CDR2 SNEGSKA, per germline (reference sequence). This CDR3 is built from 14 residues. This CDR3 is CSARTVGFHTEAFF. CDR3 DNA sequence: TGCAGTGCGAGGACAGTAGGGTTTCACACTGAAGCTTTCTTT.

The chain links TRBV11-2 to TRBJ1-5, with no clear D. Trimming left V 1 base short and J 7 bases short, with 11 bases between. CDR1 is SGHAT and CDR2 is FQNNGV in the germline V gene. The CDR3 extends over 14 amino acids. Written as DNA, the CDR3 is TGTGCCAGCAGCTTAGGGGTGGGTAGCCAGCCCCAGCATTTT. This translates into CASSLGVGSQPQHF.

The chain couples TRBV14 to TRBJ2-1, with TRBD2 as a possible D gene (5 bases). Per the germline V gene, CDR1 is SGHDN and CDR2 is FVKESK. CDR3 length equals 14 residues. V was trimmed by 2 bases and J by 6 bases, leaving 11 bases between them. As DNA, the CDR3 is TGTGCCAGCAGCCAAAGGAGGCAGATCAATGAGCAGTTCTTC. The encoded protein is CASSQRRQINEQFF.

The chain is built from TRBV6-5 and TRBJ2-5, with 11 bases fitting TRBD2. V was clipped by 0 bases and J by 1 base; unmatched bases: 1. Germline lookup yields CDR1 MNHEY and CDR2 SVGAGI. This CDR3 contains 16 residues. In DNA form, the CDR3 reads TGTGCCAGCAGTTACTCGGGACTAGCGGTCCAAGAGACCCAGTACTTC. Protein sequence: CASSYSGLAVQETQYF.

This chain links TRBV30 with TRBJ1-2; no definite D call. This CDR3 spans 13 amino acids. Germline CDR1 reads GTSNPN; CDR2 reads SVGIG (reference sequence). V was cut by 8 bases and J by 0 bases, with 13 bases left in between. The CDR3 loop reads CANSGQTNYGYTF. The CDR3 bases are TGTGCCAATTCCGGGCAAACTAACTATGGCTACACCTTC.

The V call is TRBV2, the J call TRBJ2-7, with D perhaps matching TRBD1 or TRBD2 (5 bases each). The length of the CDR3 is 15 residues. In germline, CDR1 is SNHLY, CDR2 FYNNEI. V was shortened by 5 bases and J by 6 bases, with 20 bases between the two germline ends. The CDR3 nucleotides read TGTGCCAGCAGTCCCCTTACGGGACCTCTGGGCGAGCAGTACTTC. Encoded protein: CASSPLTGPLGEQYF.

The chain uses TRBV27 and TRBJ1-2; weak D call: TRBD1 (5 bases). Trimming cost V 0 bases and J 7 bases, with 12 bases left between them. In germline, CDR1 is MNHEY, CDR2 SMNVEV (reference sequence). This CDR3 is 14 amino acids long. In nucleotides, the CDR3 is TGTGCCAGCAGTTTATCAGGCAGGGTGACTGGCTACACCTTC. Amino acid sequence: CASSLSGRVTGYTF.

The V call is TRBV20-1, the J call TRBJ2-3; D gene ambiguous. The CDR3 length is 11 residues. Germline V gene data show CDR1 as DFQATT and CDR2 as SNEGSKA (reference sequence). Trimming pared 5 bases from V and 3 bases from J, leaving 6 bases between. Written as DNA, the CDR3 is TGCAGTGCTTATTTTACAGATACGCAGTATTTT. This encodes CSAYFTDTQYF.

The chain combines TRBV12-3 or TRBV12-4 with TRBJ2-3; 9 nucleotides align to TRBD2. V was pared by 7 bases and J by 5 bases, with 10 bases of the junction left unmatched. The CDR3 is 15 residues long. The CDR3 reads CASTPTSGWGDTQYF. The CDR3 bases are TGTGCCAGCACTCCGACTAGCGGATGGGGAGATACGCAGTATTTT.

The V and J genes are TRBV29-1 and TRBJ2-3; 8 positions agree with TRBD1. Trimming removed 3 bases from V and 9 bases from J; junction bases left unmatched: 11. The germline CDR1 and CDR2 sequences are SQVTM and ANQGSEA. The CDR3 loop spans 14 amino acids. The CDR3 protein is CSVEGQVSSYTQYF. DNA for the CDR3: TGCAGCGTTGAGGGACAGGTTTCTTCTTACACGCAGTATTTT.

The chain joins TRBV12-5 to TRBJ2-4, with 12 bases that match TRBD2. V lost 1 base and J lost 4; bases outside the gene matches: 5. Germline CDR1 reads LGHNT; CDR2 reads FRNRAP. The CDR3 is 17 amino acids. In DNA, the CDR3 is TGTGCTAGTGGTTTGGAATCGACTAGCGGGAGAAAAAACATTCAGTACTTC. Translating gives CASGLESTSGRKNIQYF. Drawing the rest from reference TRBV12-5 and TRBJ2-4, the complete variable domain is DARVTQTPRHKVTEMGQEVTMRCQPILGHNTVFWYRQTMMQGLELLAYFRNRAPLDDSGMPKDRFSAEMPDATLATLKIQPSEPRDSAVYFCASGLESTSGRKNIQYFGAGTRLSVL.

This clonotype came up once. V is TRBV28 and J is TRBJ2-1; D might be TRBD2 (5 bases). From germline, CDR1 is MDHEN and CDR2 SYDVKM. This CDR3 is built from 12 residues. V gave up 8 bases and J gave up 2 bases, with 7 bases separating them. DNA of the CDR3: TGTGCCAGCGGAGGAACCTACAATGAGCAGTTCTTC. Amino acid sequence: CASGGTYNEQFF.

The chain carries TRBV11-2 and TRBJ2-2, with unresolved D. Deletions cut 1 base from V and 7 bases from J, with 10 bases between. Germline V CDR1 and CDR2: SGHAT, FQNNGV. CDR3 size: 14 residues. The chain's CDR3 is CASSLVDPIGELFF. CDR3 coding DNA: TGTGCCAGCAGCTTAGTGGACCCTATCGGGGAGCTGTTTTTT.

The V gene is TRBV12-3 or TRBV12-4, the J gene TRBJ2-1; 10 positions agree with TRBD2. Germline trimming cut 5 bases from V and 2 bases from J; bases unmatched to any gene: 3. The CDR3 runs to 15 residues. As DNA, the CDR3 is TGTGCCAGCAGTGACGGACTAGCGGCCTACAATGAGCAGTTCTTC. This translates into CASSDGLAAYNEQFF.

The rearrangement uses TRBV15 and TRBJ1-1; 7 bases fit TRBD1. The V gene's germline CDR1 is LNHNV and CDR2 YYDKDF (reference sequence). CDR3 length: 12 amino acids. The J segment lost 6 bases and the V segment lost 2 bases, leaving 0 bases of the junction unmatched. CDR3 bases: TGTGCCACCAGCAGACAGGGGGCTGAAGCTTTCTTT. It translates to CATSRQGAEAFF.

This sequence joins TRBV29-1 and TRBJ2-1; D remains unclear. Germline V lookup: CDR1 SQVTM, CDR2 ANQGSEA. Trimming cost V 4 bases and J 8 bases, with 12 bases left between them. This CDR3 spans 12 amino acids. In DNA, the CDR3 is TGCAGCGTTGTGAGGCTCAGCGATGAGCAGTTCTTC. Translated: CSVVRLSDEQFF.

The rearrangement links TRBV29-1 to TRBJ2-3, with D maybe TRBD2 (6 bases). Trimming removed 4 bases from V and 9 bases from J, with 14 bases in between. The CDR3 consists of 12 residues. CDR1 and CDR2 (germline): SQVTM, ANQGSEA. The CDR3 reads CSVAEGRGTQYF. The CDR3 DNA is TGCAGCGTTGCTGAGGGGCGGGGAACGCAGTATTTT.

The chain is built from TRBV30 and TRBJ1-1; 11 bases are shared with TRBD1. Looked up from germline, CDR1 is GTSNPN and CDR2 is SVGIG (reference sequence). Trimming removed 8 bases from V and 4 bases from J; junction bases left unmatched: 6. The CDR3 spans 13 residues. The CDR3 sequence is CAGQDRGPTEAFF. The CDR3 DNA reads TGTGCCGGACAGGACAGGGGGCCCACTGAAGCTTTCTTT.